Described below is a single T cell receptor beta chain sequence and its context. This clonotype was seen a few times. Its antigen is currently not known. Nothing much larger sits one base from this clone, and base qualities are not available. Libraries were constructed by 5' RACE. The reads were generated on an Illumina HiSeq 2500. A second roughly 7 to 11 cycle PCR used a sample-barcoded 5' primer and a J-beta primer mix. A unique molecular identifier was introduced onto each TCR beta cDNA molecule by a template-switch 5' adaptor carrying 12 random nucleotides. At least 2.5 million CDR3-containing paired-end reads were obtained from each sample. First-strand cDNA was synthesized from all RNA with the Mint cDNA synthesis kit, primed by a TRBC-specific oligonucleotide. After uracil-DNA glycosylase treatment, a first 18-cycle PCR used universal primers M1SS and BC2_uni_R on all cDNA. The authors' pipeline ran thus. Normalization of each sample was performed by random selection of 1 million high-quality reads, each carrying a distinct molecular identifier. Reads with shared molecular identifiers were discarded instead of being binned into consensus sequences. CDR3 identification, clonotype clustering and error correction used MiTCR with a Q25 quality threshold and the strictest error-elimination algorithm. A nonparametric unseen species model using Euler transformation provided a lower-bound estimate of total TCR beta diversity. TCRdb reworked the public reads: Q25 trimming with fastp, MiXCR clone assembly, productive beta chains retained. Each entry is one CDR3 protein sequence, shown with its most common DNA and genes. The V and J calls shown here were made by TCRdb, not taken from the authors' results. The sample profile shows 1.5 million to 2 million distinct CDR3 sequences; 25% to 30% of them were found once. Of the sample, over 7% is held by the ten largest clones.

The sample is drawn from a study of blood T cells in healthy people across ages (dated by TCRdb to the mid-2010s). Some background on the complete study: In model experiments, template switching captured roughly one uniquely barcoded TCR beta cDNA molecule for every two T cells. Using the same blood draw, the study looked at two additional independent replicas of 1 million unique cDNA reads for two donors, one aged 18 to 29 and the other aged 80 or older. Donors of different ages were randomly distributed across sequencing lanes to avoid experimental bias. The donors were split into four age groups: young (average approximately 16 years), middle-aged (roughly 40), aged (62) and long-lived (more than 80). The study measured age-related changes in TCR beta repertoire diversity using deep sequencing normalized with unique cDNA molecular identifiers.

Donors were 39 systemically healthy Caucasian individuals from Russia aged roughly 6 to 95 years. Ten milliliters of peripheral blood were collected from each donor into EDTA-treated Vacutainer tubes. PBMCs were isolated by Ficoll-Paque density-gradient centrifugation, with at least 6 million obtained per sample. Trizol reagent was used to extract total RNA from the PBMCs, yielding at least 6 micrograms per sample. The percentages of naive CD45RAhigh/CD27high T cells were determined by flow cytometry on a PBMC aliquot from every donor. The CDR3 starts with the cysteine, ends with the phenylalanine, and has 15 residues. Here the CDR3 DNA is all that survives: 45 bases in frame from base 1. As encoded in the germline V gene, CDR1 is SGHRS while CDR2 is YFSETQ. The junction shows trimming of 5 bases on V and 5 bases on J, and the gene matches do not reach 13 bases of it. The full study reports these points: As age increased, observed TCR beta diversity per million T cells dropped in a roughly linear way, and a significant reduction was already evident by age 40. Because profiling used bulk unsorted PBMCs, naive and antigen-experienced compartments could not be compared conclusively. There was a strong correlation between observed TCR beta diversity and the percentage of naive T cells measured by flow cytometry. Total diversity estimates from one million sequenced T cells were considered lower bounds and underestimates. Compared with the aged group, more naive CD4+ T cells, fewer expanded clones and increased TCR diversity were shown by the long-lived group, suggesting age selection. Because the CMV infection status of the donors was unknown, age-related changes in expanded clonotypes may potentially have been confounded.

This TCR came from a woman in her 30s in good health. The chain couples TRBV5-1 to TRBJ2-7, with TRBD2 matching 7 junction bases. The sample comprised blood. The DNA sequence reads TGCGCCAGCAGTTACGCGGGGGAGCTACATAACGAGCAGTACTTC. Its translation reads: CASSYAGELHNEQYF. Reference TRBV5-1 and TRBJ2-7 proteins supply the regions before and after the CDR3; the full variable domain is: KAGVTQTPRYLIKTRGQQVTLSCSPISGHRSVSWYQQTPGQGLQFLFEYFSETQRNKGNFPGRFSGRQFSNSRSEMNVSTLELGDSALYLCASSYAGELHNEQYFGPGTRLTVT.